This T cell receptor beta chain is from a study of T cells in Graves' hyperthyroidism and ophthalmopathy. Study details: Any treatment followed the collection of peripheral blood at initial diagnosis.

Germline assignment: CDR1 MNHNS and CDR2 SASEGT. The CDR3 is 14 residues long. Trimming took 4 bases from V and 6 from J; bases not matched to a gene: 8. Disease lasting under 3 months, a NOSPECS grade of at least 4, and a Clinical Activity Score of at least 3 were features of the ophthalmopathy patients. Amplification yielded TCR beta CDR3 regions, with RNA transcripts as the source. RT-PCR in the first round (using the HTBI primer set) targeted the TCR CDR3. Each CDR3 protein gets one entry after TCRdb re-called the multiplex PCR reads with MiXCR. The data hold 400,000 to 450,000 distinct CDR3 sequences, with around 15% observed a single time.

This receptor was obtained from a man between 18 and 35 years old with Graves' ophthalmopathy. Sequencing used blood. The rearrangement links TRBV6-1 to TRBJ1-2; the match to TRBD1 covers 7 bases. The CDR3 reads CASSGTGLRDGYTF. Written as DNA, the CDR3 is TGTGCCAGCAGTGGGACAGGCCTTCGGGATGGCTACACCTTC.